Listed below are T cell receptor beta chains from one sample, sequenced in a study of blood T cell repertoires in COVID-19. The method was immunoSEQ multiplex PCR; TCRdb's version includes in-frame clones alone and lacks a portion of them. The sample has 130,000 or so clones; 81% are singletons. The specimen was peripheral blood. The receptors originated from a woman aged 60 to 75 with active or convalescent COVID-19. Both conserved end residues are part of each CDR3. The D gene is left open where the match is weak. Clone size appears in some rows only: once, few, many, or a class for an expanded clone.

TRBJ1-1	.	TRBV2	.	TGTGCCAGCAGTGCTAGAGGGCGCCCTGAAGCTTTCTTT	CASSARGRPEAFF
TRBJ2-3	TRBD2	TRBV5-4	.	TGTGCCAGCAGCTCCAGCGGGGGCCGGGCCACAGATACGCAGTATTTT	CASSSSGGRATDTQYF
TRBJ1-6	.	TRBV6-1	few	TGTGCCAGCAGTGAAGCTTCAGGGGCGCGTAATTCACCCCTCCACTTT	CASSEASGARNSPLHF
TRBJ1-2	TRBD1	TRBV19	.	TGTGCCAGTAGTATTCGGGACAGCAACTATGGCTACACCTTC	CASSIRDSNYGYTF
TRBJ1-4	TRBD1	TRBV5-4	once	TGTGCCAGCAGCCCTCAGACAGGGGGCGGTGAAAAACTGTTTTTT	CASSPQTGGGEKLFF
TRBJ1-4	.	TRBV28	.	TGTGCCAGCGGTTCGGGGGGGGCTCTTAATGAAAAACTGTTTTTT	CASGSGGALNEKLFF
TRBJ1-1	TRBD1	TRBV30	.	TGTGCCTGGAGTGTGACAGGGGGCGTCACTGAAGCTTTCTTT	CAWSVTGGVTEAFF
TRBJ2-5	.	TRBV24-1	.	TGTGCCACCAGTGATCCCTCTAGGACCCAGTACTTC	CATSDPSRTQYF
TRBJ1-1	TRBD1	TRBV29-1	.	TGCAGCGTTATCCCGGGACAGGGATTTGGCACTGAAGCTTTCTTT	CSVIPGQGFGTEAFF
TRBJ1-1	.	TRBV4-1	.	TGCGCCAGCAGTCAACGAGTGAACACTGAAGCTTTCTTT	CASSQRVNTEAFF
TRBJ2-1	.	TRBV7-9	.	TGTGCCAGCAGCTTAAATAGCCTGAATGAGCAGTTCTTC	CASSLNSLNEQFF
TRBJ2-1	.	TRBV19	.	TGTGCCAGTAGTATTTCCGGGTACGGGAACAAGCAGTTCTTC	CASSISGYGNKQFF
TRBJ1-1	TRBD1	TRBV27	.	TGTGCCAGCAGGCAGGGACAGTTCAACACTGAAGCTTTCTTT	CASRQGQFNTEAFF
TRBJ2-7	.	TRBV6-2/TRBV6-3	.	TGTGCCAGCAGTTATACGACAGGCTACTACGAGCAGTACTTC	CASSYTTGYYEQYF
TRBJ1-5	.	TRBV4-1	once	TGCGCCAGCAGCCAAGGATATTTCAGGGCTTTACCTCAGCCCCAGCATTTT	CASSQGYFRALPQPQHF
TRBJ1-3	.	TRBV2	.	TGTGCCAGCAGTGACCTTCCCGGAAACACCATATATTTT	CASSDLPGNTIYF
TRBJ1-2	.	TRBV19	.	TGTGCCAGTACCGGCAAGACTAGGGAGTACTATGGCTACACCTTC	CASTGKTREYYGYTF
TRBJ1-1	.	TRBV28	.	TGTGCCAGCAGTTTTGGCGGACTAGGGGACACTGAAGCTTTCTTT	CASSFGGLGDTEAFF
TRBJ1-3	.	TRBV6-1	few	TGTGCCAGCAGTGGGTCCGGGACAAGGGATTCCCCACAACGTGGAAACACCATATATTTT	CASSGSGTRDSPQRGNTIYF
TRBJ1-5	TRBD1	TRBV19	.	TGTGCCAGTAGTTTCGTCAGGGGGGGCAATCAGCCCCAGCATTTT	CASSFVRGGNQPQHF